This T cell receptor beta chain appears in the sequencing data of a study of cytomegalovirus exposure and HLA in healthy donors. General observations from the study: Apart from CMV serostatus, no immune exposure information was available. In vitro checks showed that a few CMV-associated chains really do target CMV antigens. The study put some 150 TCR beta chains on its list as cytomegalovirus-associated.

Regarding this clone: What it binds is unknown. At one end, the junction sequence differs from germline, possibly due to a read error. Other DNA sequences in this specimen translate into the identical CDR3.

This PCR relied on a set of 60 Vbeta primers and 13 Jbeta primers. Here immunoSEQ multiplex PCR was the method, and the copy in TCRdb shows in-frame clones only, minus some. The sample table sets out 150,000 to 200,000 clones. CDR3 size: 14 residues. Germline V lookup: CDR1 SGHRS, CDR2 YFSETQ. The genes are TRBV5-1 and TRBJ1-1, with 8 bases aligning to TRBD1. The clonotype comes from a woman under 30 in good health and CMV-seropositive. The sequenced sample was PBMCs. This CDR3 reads CASSLVQGDTEAFF. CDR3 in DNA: TGCGCCAGCAGCTTGGTACAGGGGGATACTGAGGCTTTCTTT. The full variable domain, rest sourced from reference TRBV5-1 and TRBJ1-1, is KAGVTQTPRYLIKTRGQQVTLSCSPISGHRSVSWYQQTPGQGLQFLFEYFSETQRNKGNFPGRFSGRQFSNSRSEMNVSTLELGDSALYLCASSLVQGDTEAFFGQGTRLTVV.